A selection of T cell receptor beta chains follows, all from one sample in a study of T cell repertoires and HLA-DP antigens. Sequencing used immunoSEQ multiplex PCR; TCRdb keeps in-frame clones, though not all of them. The table records some 110,000 clones, about 92% of them present only once. These receptors have no identified antigens. Sequencing input: CD4+ T cells from PBMCs. These receptors were taken from a woman between 18 and 29 years old in good health and CMV-seronegative. CDR3s include the opening cysteine and the closing phenylalanine or tryptophan. Each record gives: J gene, clone size, D gene, V gene, CDR3 DNA, CDR3 protein. D genes are given only for firm matches. Part of the rows lack a size; the others show once, few, many or a class for expanded clones.

j_call: TRBJ1-2
clone_size: .
d_call: TRBD1
v_call: TRBV5-1
cdr3_nt: TGCGCCAGCAGCCCGGGACAGGGGCGTTTTGGCTACACCTTC
cdr3_aa: CASSPGQGRFGYTF

j_call: TRBJ1-2
clone_size: .
d_call: .
v_call: TRBV5-4
cdr3_nt: TGTGCCAGCAGCTTGGCTTTGGGCCTGATTTCCGGCTACACCTTC
cdr3_aa: CASSLALGLISGYTF

j_call: TRBJ2-4
clone_size: .
d_call: .
v_call: TRBV4-1
cdr3_nt: TGCGCCAGCAGCCAAGGGCCGGGACTTGGTTGGATTCAGTACTTC
cdr3_aa: CASSQGPGLGWIQYF

j_call: TRBJ1-4
clone_size: .
d_call: TRBD1
v_call: TRBV9
cdr3_nt: TGTGCCAGCAGCGTAGGTGGGACAGATAAGGAAAAACTGTTTTTT
cdr3_aa: CASSVGGTDKEKLFF

j_call: TRBJ1-5
clone_size: once
d_call: .
v_call: TRBV11-2
cdr3_nt: TGTGCCAGCAGCTTAGGGCGGGGGCTAGTACATCAGCCCCAGCATTTT
cdr3_aa: CASSLGRGLVHQPQHF

j_call: TRBJ2-3
clone_size: .
d_call: .
v_call: TRBV1
cdr3_nt: TGCACCAGCAGCCAAGAGAGGGGACTAGCGGGAAGCACAGATACGCAGTATTTT
cdr3_aa: CTSSQERGLAGSTDTQYF

j_call: TRBJ2-5
clone_size: few
d_call: TRBD1
v_call: TRBV29-1
cdr3_nt: TGCAGCGTCCAGGCAGGGGGTAGGAAGACCCAGTACTTC
cdr3_aa: CSVQAGGRKTQYF

j_call: TRBJ1-2
clone_size: .
d_call: TRBD1
v_call: TRBV6-6
cdr3_nt: TGTGCCAGCAGTCCCTCTGGGACAGATTATGGCTACACCTTC
cdr3_aa: CASSPSGTDYGYTF

j_call: TRBJ1-1
clone_size: .
d_call: TRBD1
v_call: TRBV29-1
cdr3_nt: TGCAGCGTTGACAACAGGGGGAACACTGAAGCTTTCTTT
cdr3_aa: CSVDNRGNTEAFF

j_call: TRBJ2-7
clone_size: .
d_call: .
v_call: TRBV5-6
cdr3_nt: TGTGCCAGCAGCTTGGATGTCAGGGTGTCGGACTACGAGCAGTACTTC
cdr3_aa: CASSLDVRVSDYEQYF

j_call: TRBJ1-1
clone_size: .
d_call: .
v_call: TRBV29-1
cdr3_nt: TGCAGCGTGTGGGGGCAGTACAACACTGAAGCTTTCTTT
cdr3_aa: CSVWGQYNTEAFF

j_call: TRBJ1-2
clone_size: .
d_call: .
v_call: TRBV14
cdr3_nt: TGTGCCAGCAGCCCGACGTGGCTTTATGGCTACACCTTC
cdr3_aa: CASSPTWLYGYTF

j_call: TRBJ2-1
clone_size: .
d_call: .
v_call: TRBV5-4
cdr3_nt: TGTGCCAGCAGCTTGCGGTGGTCAGGGGTTGGATTGAGGGCCAATGAGCAGTTCTTC
cdr3_aa: CASSLRWSGVGLRANEQFF

j_call: TRBJ1-5
clone_size: .
d_call: TRBD1
v_call: TRBV10-3
cdr3_nt: TGTGCCATCAGACAAGGGACAGGGGAGGGCAATCAGCCCCAGCATTTT
cdr3_aa: CAIRQGTGEGNQPQHF

j_call: TRBJ2-5
clone_size: .
d_call: .
v_call: TRBV21-1
cdr3_nt: TGTGCCAGCAGCAAAACGTTCGCCGAGACCCAGTACTTC
cdr3_aa: CASSKTFAETQYF

j_call: TRBJ2-7
clone_size: once
d_call: TRBD1
v_call: TRBV2
cdr3_nt: TGTGCCAGCAGGGGACAGGGGGCGTCCTACGAGCAGTACTTC
cdr3_aa: CASRGQGASYEQYF

j_call: TRBJ1-5
clone_size: .
d_call: TRBD1
v_call: TRBV10-3
cdr3_nt: TGTGCCACTTGGGACAGCTCAGCCGGACAGCCCCAGCATTTT
cdr3_aa: CATWDSSAGQPQHF

j_call: TRBJ1-5
clone_size: .
d_call: .
v_call: TRBV19
cdr3_nt: TGTGCCAGTAGTTTCCTGGGACTCAATCAGCCCCAGCATTTT
cdr3_aa: CASSFLGLNQPQHF

j_call: TRBJ2-5
clone_size: .
d_call: .
v_call: TRBV5-6
cdr3_nt: TGTGCCAGCAGCTCGGAAGTAGGAGAGACCCAGTACTTC
cdr3_aa: CASSSEVGETQYF

j_call: TRBJ1-2
clone_size: .
d_call: .
v_call: TRBV5-4
cdr3_nt: TGTGCCAGCAGCTTGGTTGACCGGGGAGGCTATGGCTACACCTTC
cdr3_aa: CASSLVDRGGYGYTF

j_call: TRBJ2-3
clone_size: .
d_call: .
v_call: TRBV5-1
cdr3_nt: TGCGCCAGCAGCTTGGCCAGGGTCACAGATACGCAGTATTTT
cdr3_aa: CASSLARVTDTQYF

j_call: TRBJ2-3
clone_size: .
d_call: TRBD2
v_call: TRBV14
cdr3_nt: TGTGCCAGCAGCCAACGATTTAGCGGGCAAGCAGATACGCAGTATTTT
cdr3_aa: CASSQRFSGQADTQYF